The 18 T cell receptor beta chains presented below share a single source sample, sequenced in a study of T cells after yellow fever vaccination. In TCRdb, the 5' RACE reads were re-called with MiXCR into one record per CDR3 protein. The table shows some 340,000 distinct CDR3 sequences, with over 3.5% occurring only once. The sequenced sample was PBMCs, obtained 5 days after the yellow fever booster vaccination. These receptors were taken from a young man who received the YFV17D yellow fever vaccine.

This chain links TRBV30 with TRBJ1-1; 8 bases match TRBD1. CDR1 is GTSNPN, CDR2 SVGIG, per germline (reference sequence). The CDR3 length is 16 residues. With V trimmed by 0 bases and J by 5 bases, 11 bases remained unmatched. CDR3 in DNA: TGTGCCTGGAGTGTAGAGTGGCAGGGGGCTAGGACTGAAGCTTTCTTT. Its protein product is CAWSVEWQGARTEAFF. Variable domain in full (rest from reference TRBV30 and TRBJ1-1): SQTIHQWPATLVQPVGSPLSLECTVEGTSNPNLYWYRQAAGRGLQLLFYSVGIGQISSEVPQNLSASRPQDRQFILSSKKLLLSDSGFYLCAWSVEWQGARTEAFFGQGTRLTVV.

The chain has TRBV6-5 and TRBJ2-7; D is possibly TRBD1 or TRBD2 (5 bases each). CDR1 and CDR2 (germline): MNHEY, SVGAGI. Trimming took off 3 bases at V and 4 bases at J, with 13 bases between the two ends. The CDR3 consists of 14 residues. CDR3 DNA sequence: TGTGCCAGCAGTTATCAGGGAGAGTCTTACGAGCAGTACTTC. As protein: CASSYQGESYEQYF.

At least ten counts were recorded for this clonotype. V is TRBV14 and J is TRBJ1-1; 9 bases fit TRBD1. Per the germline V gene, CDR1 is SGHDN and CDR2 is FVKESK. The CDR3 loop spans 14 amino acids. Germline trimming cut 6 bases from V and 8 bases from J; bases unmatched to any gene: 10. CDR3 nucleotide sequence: TGTGCCAGCAGTGTGGACAGGGGTGGTTTCGAAGCTTTCTTT. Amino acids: CASSVDRGGFEAFF.

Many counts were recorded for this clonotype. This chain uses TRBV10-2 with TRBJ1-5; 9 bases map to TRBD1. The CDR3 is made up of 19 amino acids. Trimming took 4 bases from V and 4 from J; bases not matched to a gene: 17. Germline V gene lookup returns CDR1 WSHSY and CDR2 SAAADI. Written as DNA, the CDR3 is TGCGCCAGCAGTGGATATAACTTTAGAGGGACAGGGAGGAATCAGCCCCAGCATTTT. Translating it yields CASSGYNFRGTGRNQPQHF.

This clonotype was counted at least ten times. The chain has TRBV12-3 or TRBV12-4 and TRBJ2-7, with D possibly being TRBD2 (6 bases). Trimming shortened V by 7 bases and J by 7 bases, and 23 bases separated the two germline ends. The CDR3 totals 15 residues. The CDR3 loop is CASTLGRGRYKEQYF. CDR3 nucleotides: TGTGCCAGCACCTTAGGGCGGGGCCGCTATAAGGAGCAGTACTTC.

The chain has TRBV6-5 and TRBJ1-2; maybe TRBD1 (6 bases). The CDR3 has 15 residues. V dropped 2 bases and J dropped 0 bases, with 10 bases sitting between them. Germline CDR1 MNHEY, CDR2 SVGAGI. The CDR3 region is CASSYEAGANYGYTF. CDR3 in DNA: TGTGCCAGCAGTTACGAGGCAGGGGCTAACTATGGCTACACCTTC.

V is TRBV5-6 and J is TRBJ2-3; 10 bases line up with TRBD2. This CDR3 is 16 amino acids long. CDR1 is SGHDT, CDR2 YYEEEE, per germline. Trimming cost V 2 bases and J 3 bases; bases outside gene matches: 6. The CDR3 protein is CASSLERGGLTDTQYF. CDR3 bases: TGTGCCAGCAGCTTAGAGCGGGGGGGCCTAACAGATACGCAGTATTTT.

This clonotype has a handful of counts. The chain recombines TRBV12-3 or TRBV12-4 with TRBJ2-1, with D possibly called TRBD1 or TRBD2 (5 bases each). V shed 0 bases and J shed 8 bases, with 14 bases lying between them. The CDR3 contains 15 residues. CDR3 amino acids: CASSLAGDPMDEQFF. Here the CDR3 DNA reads TGTGCCAGCAGTTTAGCGGGGGACCCCATGGATGAGCAGTTCTTC.

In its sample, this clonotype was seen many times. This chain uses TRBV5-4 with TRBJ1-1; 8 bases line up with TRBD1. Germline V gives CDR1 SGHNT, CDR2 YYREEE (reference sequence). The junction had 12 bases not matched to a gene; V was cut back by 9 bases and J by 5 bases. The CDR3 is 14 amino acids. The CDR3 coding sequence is TGTGCCACACAGGACAGGGTCAATCCTACTGAAGCTTTCTTT. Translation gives CATQDRVNPTEAFF.

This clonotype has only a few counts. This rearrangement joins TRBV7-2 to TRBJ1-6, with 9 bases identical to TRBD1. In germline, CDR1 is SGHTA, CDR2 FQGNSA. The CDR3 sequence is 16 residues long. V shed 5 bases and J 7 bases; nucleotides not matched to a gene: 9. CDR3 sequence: CASSRTGTGSNSPLHF. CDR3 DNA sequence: TGTGCCAGCAGCCGCACCGGGACAGGGTCGAATTCACCCCTCCACTTT.

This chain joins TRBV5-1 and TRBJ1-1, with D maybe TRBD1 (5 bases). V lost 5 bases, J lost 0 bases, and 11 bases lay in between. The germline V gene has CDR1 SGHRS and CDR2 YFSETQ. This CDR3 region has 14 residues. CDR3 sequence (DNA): TGCGCCAGCAGAAAACCACAGGTGAACACTGAAGCTTTCTTT. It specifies CASRKPQVNTEAFF.

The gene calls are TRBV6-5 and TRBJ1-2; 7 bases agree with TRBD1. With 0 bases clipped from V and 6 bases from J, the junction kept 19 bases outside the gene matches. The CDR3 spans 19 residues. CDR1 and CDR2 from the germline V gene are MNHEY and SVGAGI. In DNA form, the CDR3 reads TGTGCCAGCAGTTACTCGAGGTTAATTTTTGCCGGGACAGTGCATGGCTACACCTTC. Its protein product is CASSYSRLIFAGTVHGYTF.

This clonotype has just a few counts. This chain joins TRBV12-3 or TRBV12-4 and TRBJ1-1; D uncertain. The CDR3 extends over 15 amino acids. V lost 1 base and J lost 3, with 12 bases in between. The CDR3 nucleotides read TGTGCCAGCAGTTTAGTTACGAATGGGGACACTGAAGCTTTCTTT. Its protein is CASSLVTNGDTEAFF.

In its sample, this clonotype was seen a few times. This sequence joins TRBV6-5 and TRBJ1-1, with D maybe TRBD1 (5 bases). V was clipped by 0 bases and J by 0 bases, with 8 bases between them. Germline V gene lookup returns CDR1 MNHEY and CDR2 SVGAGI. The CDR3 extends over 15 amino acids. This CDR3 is CASSYSGLMNTEAFF. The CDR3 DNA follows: TGTGCCAGCAGTTACTCGGGACTTATGAACACTGAAGCTTTCTTT.

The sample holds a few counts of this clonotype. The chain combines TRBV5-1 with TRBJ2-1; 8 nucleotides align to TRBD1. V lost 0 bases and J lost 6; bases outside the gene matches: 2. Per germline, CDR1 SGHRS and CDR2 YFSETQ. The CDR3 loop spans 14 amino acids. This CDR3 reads CASSLAQGGNEQFF. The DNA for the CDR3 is TGCGCCAGCAGCTTGGCACAGGGGGGCAATGAGCAGTTCTTC. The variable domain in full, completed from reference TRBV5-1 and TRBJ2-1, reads KAGVTQTPRYLIKTRGQQVTLSCSPISGHRSVSWYQQTPGQGLQFLFEYFSETQRNKGNFPGRFSGRQFSNSRSEMNVSTLELGDSALYLCASSLAQGGNEQFFGPGTRLTVL.

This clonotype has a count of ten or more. This CDR3 reads CASSSVLDPPNIQYF. For the CDR3, the DNA is TGTGCCAGCAGCTCGGTACTAGATCCCCCAAACATTCAGTACTTC. The chain couples TRBV7-2 to TRBJ2-4, with TRBD2 as a possible D gene (5 bases). Between the trimmed V and J ends, which lost 4 bases and 6 bases, there was a span of 16 bases. Per germline, CDR1 SGHTA and CDR2 FQGNSA. This CDR3 comprises 15 residues. Complete variable domain (other parts from reference TRBV7-2 and TRBJ2-4): GAGVSQSPSNKVTEKGKDVELRCDPISGHTALYWYRQSLGQGLEFLIYFQGNSAPDKSGLPSDRFSAERTGGSVSTLTIQRTQQEDSAVYLCASSSVLDPPNIQYFGAGTRLSVL.

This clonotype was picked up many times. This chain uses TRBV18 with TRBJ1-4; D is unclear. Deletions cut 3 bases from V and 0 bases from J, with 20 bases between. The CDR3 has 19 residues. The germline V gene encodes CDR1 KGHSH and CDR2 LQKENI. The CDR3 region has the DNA TGTGCCAGCTCACCCTTCCCCACGGAGGCAGCTGCAACTAATGAAAAACTGTTTTTT. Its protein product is CASSPFPTEAAATNEKLFF.

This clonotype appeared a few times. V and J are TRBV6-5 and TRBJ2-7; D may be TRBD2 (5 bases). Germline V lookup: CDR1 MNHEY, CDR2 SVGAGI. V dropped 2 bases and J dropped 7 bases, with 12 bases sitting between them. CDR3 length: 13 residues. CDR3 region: CASSYSVGREQYV. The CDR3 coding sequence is TGTGCCAGCAGTTACAGTGTAGGGAGAGAGCAGTACGTC.